The 24 T cell receptor beta chains below all came from one sample that was sequenced in a study of shared clonotypes between healthy human individuals. It was CD45RO-negative cells, positively selected for CCR7, that made up naive CD8 cells, with terminally differentiated effector memory CD45RA+ cells excluded. The table came from immunoSEQ multiplex PCR; TCRdb's copy has only in-frame clones and leaves some out. This table holds about 2.1 million clones, 93% found once. Sequencing was carried out using naive CD8+ T cells from PBMCs. The receptors originated from a man aged 18 to 29 in good health. Some clones in this sample may be carry-over from other donors' samples.

This chain connects TRBV28 to TRBJ2-7; no clear D. This CDR3 comprises 15 residues. Germline V gene data show CDR1 as MDHEN and CDR2 as SYDVKM. V was shortened by 4 bases and J by 0 bases, with 13 bases between the two germline ends. The CDR3 sequence is CASSSLGRNSYEQYF. In DNA form, the CDR3 reads TGTGCCAGCAGTTCCCTCGGACGGAACTCCTACGAGCAGTACTTC.

This rearrangement joins TRBV6-5 to TRBJ2-5; D is uncertain. The CDR3 loop spans 13 amino acids. From germline, CDR1 is MNHEY and CDR2 SVGAGI. The germline V and J ends were trimmed by 0 bases and 4 bases, with 6 bases remaining between them. As DNA, the CDR3 is TGTGCCAGCAGTTACTCGCTTTCAGAGACCCAGTACTTC. It codes for CASSYSLSETQYF.

J is TRBJ1-4 and V is TRBV10-3; no clear D gene. Germline CDR1 reads ENHRY; CDR2 reads SYGVKD. This CDR3 is built from 16 residues. V lost 2 bases to trimming and J lost 0 bases, with 10 bases between them. In nucleotides, the CDR3 is TGTGCCATCAGTGAGATGGACTTGTCAACTAATGAAAAACTGTTTTTT. This codes for CAISEMDLSTNEKLFF.

The count of this clone is one. The V and J genes are TRBV5-4 and TRBJ1-1, with D uncertain. Germline CDR1 is SGHNT and CDR2 is YYREEE (reference sequence). V was cut by 5 bases and J by 0 bases, with 8 bases left in between. The CDR3 covers 13 residues. This CDR3 is CASRSGLNTEAFF. The CDR3 DNA sequence: TGTGCCAGCAGGTCCGGTCTGAACACTGAAGCTTTCTTT.

The chain uses TRBV7-9 and TRBJ2-6; D unresolved. CDR1 and CDR2 (germline): SEHNR, FQNEAQ (reference sequence). V lost 7 bases and J lost 2, with 12 bases in between. The CDR3 is 15 residues long. CDR3: CASTVNNPGANVLTF. Written as DNA, the CDR3 is TGTGCCAGCACCGTTAATAATCCTGGGGCCAACGTCCTGACTTTC.

V gene TRBV7-2 combines with J gene TRBJ2-1; 11 bases are a match to TRBD2. After removal of 3 bases from V and 4 bases from J, the junction contained 8 bases not matched to a gene. The CDR3 contains 17 residues. The germline V gene encodes CDR1 SGHTA and CDR2 FQGNSA. In DNA form, the CDR3 reads TGTGCCAGCAGCTTTCCCTTAGCGGGAGGGCGGTACAATGAGCAGTTCTTC. This encodes CASSFPLAGGRYNEQFF. Together with reference TRBV7-2 and TRBJ2-1, the CDR3 gives the full variable domain: GAGVSQSPSNKVTEKGKDVELRCDPISGHTALYWYRQSLGQGLEFLIYFQGNSAPDKSGLPSDRFSAERTGGSVSTLTIQRTQQEDSAVYLCASSFPLAGGRYNEQFFGPGTRLTVL.

This clone was recorded once. The rearrangement links TRBV21-1 to TRBJ1-4; the DNA was not compared with TRBD1, the D call given in the table. TRBV21-1 is assigned pseudogene status. This CDR3 has 14 amino acids. For the CDR3, the DNA is TGTGCCAGCATCGAAAGAGGGGGCTTTGAAAAACTGTTTTTT. Encoded protein: CASIERGGFEKLFF.

The chain has TRBV4-1 and TRBJ2-7; no clear D. Trimming shortened V by 3 bases and J by 5 bases, and 8 bases separated the two germline ends. Germline CDR1 and CDR2: MGHRA and YSYEKL. This CDR3 is built from 12 residues. The CDR3 bases are TGCGCCAGCAGCCAGCATAGGAACGAGCAGTACTTC. Translating gives CASSQHRNEQYF.

The CDR3 is CASSQAGQVGQYF. The CDR3 DNA reads TGTGCCAGCAGCCAAGCTGGACAGGTTGGGCAGTATTTT. The chain employs TRBV14 and TRBJ2-3, with 7 bases lining up with TRBD1. CDR1 is SGHDN and CDR2 is FVKESK in the germline V gene. The CDR3 contains 13 residues. V shed 1 base and J 11 bases; nucleotides not matched to a gene: 6.

The chain has TRBV6-6 and TRBJ1-1, with D perhaps matching TRBD1 (6 bases). V was trimmed by 2 bases and J by 0 bases, leaving 10 bases between them. Germline lookup yields CDR1 MNHNY and CDR2 SVGAGI (reference sequence). The CDR3 is 15 residues long. The CDR3 reads CASSYLQGLNTEAFF. CDR3 DNA: TGTGCCAGCAGTTACCTACAGGGTTTGAACACTGAAGCTTTCTTT.

The chain is built from TRBV30 and TRBJ2-7, with D possibly being TRBD2 (6 bases). CDR3 length: 16 residues. Germline CDR1 GTSNPN, CDR2 SVGIG (reference sequence). Deletions cut 2 bases from V and 3 bases from J, with 20 bases between. The CDR3 sequence is CAWSPLSRGLFYEQYF. The DNA for the CDR3 is TGTGCCTGGAGTCCCCTATCAAGGGGACTTTTCTACGAGCAGTACTTC.

With regard to this clone: Other DNA sequences from this sample encode an identical CDR3 as well. The chain joins TRBV27 to TRBJ2-1, with 8 bases identical to TRBD2. The CDR3 has 14 amino acids. CDR1 and CDR2 (germline): MNHEY, SMNVEV (reference sequence). V gave up 2 bases and J gave up 3 bases; unmatched junction bases: 0. The CDR3, as DNA: TGTGCCAGCAGTTTAAGCGGGAGCTACAATGAGCAGTTCTTC. This sequence encodes CASSLSGSYNEQFF.

This chain connects TRBV28 to TRBJ1-5; 7 bases align to TRBD1. V trimming: 7 bases; J trimming: 4 bases; junction bases outside the gene matches: 4. The CDR3 has 13 residues. Germline CDR1 and CDR2: MDHEN and SYDVKM. CDR3 sequence: CASKTGMNQPQHF. The CDR3 DNA is TGTGCCAGCAAGACAGGGATGAATCAGCCCCAGCATTTT.

This rearrangement joins TRBV4-1 to TRBJ2-6; D gene unclear. The CDR3 runs 20 residues. Trimming left V 0 bases short and J 1 base short, with 19 bases between. The germline V gene encodes CDR1 MGHRA and CDR2 YSYEKL. The CDR3 loop reads CASSQDGKALVVSGANVLTF. The CDR3 coding sequence is TGCGCCAGCAGCCAAGATGGCAAGGCGCTGGTGGTTTCTGGGGCCAACGTCCTGACTTTC.

The V and J genes are TRBV9 and TRBJ2-1; D possibly corresponds to TRBD1 (5 bases). Germline V gene sequence: CDR1 SGDLS, CDR2 YYNGEE. The CDR3 contains 15 residues. Between the trimmed V and J ends, which lost 0 bases and 5 bases, there was a span of 12 bases. CDR3 coding DNA: TGTGCCAGCAGCGTAGAGGGCAGGGTCAACAATGAGCAGTTCTTC. This sequence encodes CASSVEGRVNNEQFF.

J is TRBJ2-5 and V is TRBV18; a weak D match, TRBD2 (6 bases). Per germline, CDR1 KGHSH and CDR2 LQKENI. The CDR3 length is 15 residues. Trimming shortened V by 5 bases and J by 3 bases, and 16 bases separated the two germline ends. CDR3 in DNA: TGTGCCAGCTCATCAAACCGGGGGACCGAAGAGACCCAGTACTTC. This encodes CASSSNRGTEETQYF. Complete variable domain (other parts from reference TRBV18 and TRBJ2-5): NAGVMQNPRHLVRRRGQEARLRCSPMKGHSHVYWYRQLPEEGLKFMVYLQKENIIDESGMPKERFSAEFPKEGPSILRIQQVVRGDSAAYFCASSSNRGTEETQYFGPGTRLLVL.

This rearrangement joins TRBV5-1 to TRBJ2-3; no firm D call. This CDR3 region has 17 residues. The V gene lost 4 bases and the J gene lost 1 base, with 19 bases spanning the gap. The germline gives CDR1 SGHRS, CDR2 YFSETQ. The CDR3 DNA reads TGCGCCAGCAGCCGCGAGGTTCGGACGCTCGGCACAGATACGCAGTATTTT. It codes for CASSREVRTLGTDTQYF.

The chain uses TRBV4-1 and TRBJ2-1; 11 bases are a match to TRBD2. V shed 4 bases, J shed 6 bases, and the junction held 5 bases outside the gene matches. The CDR3 length is 15 residues. Looked up from germline, CDR1 is MGHRA and CDR2 is YSYEKL. This CDR3 is CASSLAGGPVNEQFF. CDR3 coding DNA: TGCGCCAGCAGCCTAGCGGGAGGGCCGGTCAATGAGCAGTTCTTC.

This chain connects TRBV6-1 to TRBJ1-5, with D hard to call. The CDR3 spans 15 residues. Germline loops: CDR1 MNHNS, CDR2 SASEGT. V dropped 5 bases and J dropped 0 bases, with 11 bases sitting between them. For the CDR3, the DNA is TGTGCCAGCAGTATTGAGGGCTATAGCAATCAGCCCCAGCATTTT. Its protein is CASSIEGYSNQPQHF.

The V call is TRBV4-3, the J call TRBJ2-5; D unresolved. CDR3 length: 14 amino acids. The germline gives CDR1 LGHNA, CDR2 YSLEER. The V gene lost 0 bases and the J gene lost 5 bases, with 10 bases spanning the gap. The CDR3 protein is CASSQDEGAETQYF. The CDR3, as DNA: TGCGCCAGCAGCCAAGATGAAGGAGCGGAGACCCAGTACTTC.

V is TRBV14 and J is TRBJ2-1; TRBD2 matches 8 bases. CDR1 is SGHDN and CDR2 is FVKESK in the germline V gene. Trimming cost V 4 bases and J 0 bases; bases outside gene matches: 8. This CDR3 contains 17 residues. This CDR3 is CASSPRTSQSSYNEQFF. DNA of the CDR3: TGTGCCAGCAGCCCCCGGACTAGCCAGAGCTCCTACAATGAGCAGTTCTTC.

CDR3 amino acids: CASSQTDGGYEQYF. CDR3 DNA sequence: TGCGCCAGCAGCCAAACGGACGGTGGCTACGAGCAGTACTTC. This chain uses TRBV4-1 with TRBJ2-7, with D uncertain. Germline loops: CDR1 MGHRA, CDR2 YSYEKL. The CDR3 spans 14 residues. V lost 2 bases and J 3 bases, leaving 11 bases between the germline ends.

This chain links TRBV7-6 with TRBJ2-1, with 9 nucleotides matching TRBD1. Trimming took 5 bases from V and 8 from J; bases not matched to a gene: 4. In germline, CDR1 is SGHVS, CDR2 FNYEAQ. There are 13 residues in the CDR3. CDR3 sequence: CASSRGQGDEQFF. CDR3 sequence (DNA): TGTGCCAGCAGCCGGGGACAGGGCGATGAGCAGTTCTTC.

The chain employs TRBV6-1 and TRBJ1-3; D is undetermined. This CDR3 contains 14 residues. Germline lookup yields CDR1 MNHNS and CDR2 SASEGT. The germline V and J ends were trimmed by 2 bases and 4 bases, with 9 bases remaining between them. The CDR3 sequence is CASSELGVGNTIYF. DNA for the CDR3: TGTGCCAGCAGTGAACTTGGGGTGGGAAACACCATATATTTT.